The 23 T cell receptor beta chains below all came from one sample that was sequenced in a study of tumor-infiltrating lymphocytes in localized non-small cell lung cancer. Method: immunoSEQ multiplex PCR; TCRdb's copy keeps in-frame clones and lacks some. Here the sample spans some 2,500 clones, around 55% being singletons. Sequenced: uninvolved lung tissue not adjacent to the tumor. The receptor source for this set is a human donor with non-small cell lung cancer.

Only a few counts were recorded for this clone. V gene TRBV10-2 combines with J gene TRBJ2-7, with TRBD2 matching 10 bases. This CDR3 is 16 amino acids long. Trimming took 7 bases from V and 0 from J; bases not matched to a gene: 9. Germline V gives CDR1 WSHSY, CDR2 SAAADI. The DNA of the CDR3 is TGCGCCAGCAACCCGGGACTAGCGCCGCACTCCTACGAGCAGTACTTC. It is translated as CASNPGLAPHSYEQYF.

The rearrangement links TRBV7-2 to TRBJ2-1; 10 bases are a match to TRBD1. CDR1 and CDR2 from the germline V gene are SGHTA and FQGNSA. V lost 5 bases and J lost 14; bases outside the gene matches: 6. The CDR3 totals 12 residues. The CDR3 is CASSPRDRGKFF. The CDR3 coding sequence is TGTGCCAGCAGCCCCCGGGACAGGGGTAAGTTCTTC.

The rearrangement joins TRBV19 to TRBJ2-2; D gene uncertain. CDR1 and CDR2 (germline): LNHDA, SQIVND (reference sequence). Trimming took 5 bases from V and 4 from J, leaving 11 bases between them. The CDR3 contains 14 residues. Written as DNA, the CDR3 is TGTGCCAGTAGTCCCTATTTACCCACCGGGGAGCTGTTTTTT. It encodes CASSPYLPTGELFF.

This chain uses TRBV30 with TRBJ2-1; TRBD2 might be the D (6 bases). From germline, CDR1 is GTSNPN and CDR2 SVGIG (reference sequence). CDR3 length equals 11 residues. V was pared by 8 bases and J by 5 bases, with 10 bases between. CDR3 sequence: CAGGRNNEQFF. The CDR3 coding sequence is TGTGCCGGAGGGAGGAACAATGAGCAGTTCTTC.

V gene TRBV6-5 combines with J gene TRBJ2-3; unclear D gene. The V gene's germline CDR1 is MNHEY and CDR2 SVGAGI. The CDR3 runs to 13 residues. Trimming took off 2 bases at V and 2 bases at J, with 5 bases between the two ends. CDR3 sequence reads: CASSYGPTDTQYF. CDR3 DNA: TGTGCCAGCAGTTACGGTCCCACAGATACGCAGTATTTT.

The table lists this clone with a few counts. This sequence joins TRBV19 and TRBJ2-7; D might be TRBD1 (6 bases). This CDR3 is built from 12 residues. Trimming left V 2 bases short and J 9 bases short, with 11 bases between. CDR1 and CDR2 from the germline V gene are LNHDA and SQIVND (reference sequence). CDR3 amino acids: CASSIPQGVQYF. In DNA, the CDR3 is TGTGCCAGTAGTATACCACAGGGAGTGCAGTACTTC.

There are a few counts of this clone. This sequence joins TRBV7-9 and TRBJ2-1; no reliable D call. CDR3 length equals 15 residues. Trimming shortened V by 5 bases and J by 7 bases, and 18 bases separated the two germline ends. Germline CDR1 SEHNR, CDR2 FQNEAQ (reference sequence). The CDR3 region is CASSRAGLVKNEQFF. The CDR3 DNA follows: TGTGCCAGCAGCCGGGCCGGGTTAGTGAAGAATGAGCAGTTCTTC.

This clone showed up just a few times. The J gene is TRBJ1-4, the V gene TRBV4-3; 7 nucleotides align to TRBD1. Trimming at V came to 4 bases and at J to 5 bases, leaving 10 bases not matched to a gene. Germline V gene lookup returns CDR1 LGHNA and CDR2 YSLEER. The CDR3 consists of 16 residues. For the CDR3, the DNA is TGCGCCAGCAGCCGAGACTGGGACAGTAGGAATGAAAAACTGTTTTTT. Its protein is CASSRDWDSRNEKLFF.

Here the CDR3 reads CASSLFGLAGVGAYEQYF. In nucleotides, the CDR3 is TGTGCCAGCAGCTTATTCGGGCTAGCGGGAGTAGGGGCCTACGAGCAGTACTTC. The chain uses TRBV7-6 and TRBJ2-7, with 10 positions matching TRBD2. CDR3 length: 18 residues. Germline V gene lookup returns CDR1 SGHVS and CDR2 FNYEAQ. V lost 2 bases, J lost 2 bases, and 12 bases stayed unmatched.

The chain joins TRBV7-8 to TRBJ1-2, with D possibly being TRBD1 (5 bases). This CDR3 is 13 amino acids long. Looked up from germline, CDR1 is SGHVS and CDR2 is FQNEAQ. The V end was cut by 5 bases, the J end by 7 bases, with 14 bases between. The CDR3 protein is CASSAVRGAGYTF. In DNA, the CDR3 is TGTGCCAGCAGCGCAGTCCGAGGGGCTGGCTACACCTTC.

This clone has more than one count but fewer than ten. V and J are TRBV7-2 and TRBJ1-2, with D possibly TRBD1 on 5 matching bases. Trimming shortened V by 5 bases and J by 2 bases, and 15 bases separated the two germline ends. Germline assignment: CDR1 SGHTA and CDR2 FQGNSA. This CDR3 has 15 amino acids. The CDR3 spells CASSLPGGINYGYTF. In DNA, the CDR3 is TGTGCCAGCAGCCTCCCGGGGGGGATCAACTATGGCTACACCTTC. Full variable domain (outside the CDR3, taken from reference TRBV7-2 and TRBJ1-2): GAGVSQSPSNKVTEKGKDVELRCDPISGHTALYWYRQSLGQGLEFLIYFQGNSAPDKSGLPSDRFSAERTGGSVSTLTIQRTQQEDSAVYLCASSLPGGINYGYTFGSGTRLTVV.

As to this clone: At one of its ends the junction is not consistent with the germline gene, which may arise from a read error. The chain is built from TRBV7-7 and TRBJ2-5; D possibly corresponds to TRBD1 (6 bases). The germline V gene has CDR1 SSHAT and CDR2 FNYEAQ (reference sequence). The CDR3 spans 16 residues. The CDR3 DNA sequence: TGTGCTAGCACCGTTACACTGCATGGGGGCGGCGAGACCCAGTACTTC. It translates to CASTVTLHGGGETQYF.

This clone counts as large. V gene TRBV11-1 combines with J gene TRBJ2-2; 12 bases agree with TRBD2. This CDR3 spans 17 amino acids. Germline V gene data show CDR1 as SGHAT and CDR2 as FQDESV (reference sequence). V gave up 5 bases and J gave up 1 base; unmatched junction bases: 5. The CDR3 DNA follows: TGTGCCAGCAGCCCCCTAGCGGGAGGGTTGAACACCGGGGAGCTGTTTTTT. Translating it yields CASSPLAGGLNTGELFF.

The V gene is TRBV28, the J gene TRBJ2-1; D not resolved. V was cut by 10 bases and J by 5 bases, with 24 bases left in between. The germline V gene has CDR1 MDHEN and CDR2 SYDVKM. This CDR3 spans 16 amino acids. The CDR3 here is CATIRRGRAWNNEQFF. The CDR3 region has the DNA TGTGCCACCATACGGCGAGGAAGGGCGTGGAACAATGAGCAGTTCTTC.

This clone was seen a few times. This chain connects TRBV19 to TRBJ2-4, with D maybe TRBD1 (5 bases). Germline-derived CDR1 and CDR2 are LNHDA and SQIVND (reference sequence). V was clipped by 3 bases and J by 8 bases, with 17 bases between them. The CDR3 consists of 15 residues. The DNA for the CDR3 is TGTGCCAGTAGTATCCCGTCCCCTCAGGGTTACATTCAGTACTTC. Protein sequence: CASSIPSPQGYIQYF.

The chain links TRBV2 to TRBJ2-1, with D perhaps matching TRBD1 (5 bases). The ends were cut back, 6 bases at V and 1 base at J, with 13 bases in the middle. In germline, CDR1 is SNHLY, CDR2 FYNNEI. This CDR3 has 15 amino acids. The CDR3 spells CASRPTATSYNEQFF. The DNA of the CDR3 is TGTGCCAGCAGGCCGACAGCAACTTCCTACAATGAGCAGTTCTTC.

This chain uses TRBV4-3 with TRBJ2-3; TRBD2 might be the D (6 bases). V was clipped by 1 base and J by 4 bases, with 15 bases between them. Germline values: CDR1 LGHNA, CDR2 YSLEER. The CDR3 spans 16 residues. Here the CDR3 reads CASSQGAGYPADTQYF. Written as DNA, the CDR3 is TGCGCCAGCAGCCAAGGGGCGGGGTACCCGGCAGATACGCAGTATTTT.

The chain has TRBV7-6 and TRBJ2-5, with D possibly matching TRBD1 (6 bases). Per the germline V gene, CDR1 is SGHVS and CDR2 is FNYEAQ. Trimming shortened V by 1 base and J by 7 bases, and 13 bases separated the two germline ends. This CDR3 has 14 residues. The CDR3 loop reads CASSLEGQRGTQYF. As DNA, the CDR3 is TGTGCCAGCAGCTTAGAGGGACAAAGGGGGACCCAGTACTTC.

This chain links TRBV29-1 with TRBJ1-4, with 9 bases lining up with TRBD1. The CDR3 is 13 residues long. The ends lost 7 bases at V and 8 bases at J; junction bases unmatched: 8. Germline V gene data show CDR1 as SQVTM and CDR2 as ANQGSEA. The CDR3 reads CSALGQGREKLFF. The CDR3 coding sequence is TGCAGCGCCCTCGGACAGGGGAGGGAAAAACTGTTTTTT.

V gene TRBV28 combines with J gene TRBJ1-2, with D possibly TRBD1 on 5 matching bases. Germline CDR1 and CDR2: MDHEN and SYDVKM. V dropped 3 bases and J dropped 8 bases, with 19 bases sitting between them. The CDR3 extends over 15 amino acids. The CDR3 sequence is CASSFLRDAPRGYTF. The CDR3 nucleotides are TGTGCCAGCAGTTTCCTCCGGGACGCCCCTAGGGGCTACACCTTC.

The chain joins TRBV19 to TRBJ1-2; unclear D gene. The CDR3 is 12 residues long. V was cut by 6 bases and J by 5 bases, with 10 bases left in between. CDR1 LNHDA and CDR2 SQIVND come from the germline V gene (reference sequence). The CDR3 sequence: CASRRTEYGYTF. The CDR3 region has the DNA TGTGCCAGTAGGCGCACAGAGTATGGCTACACCTTC.

The sample holds a few counts of this clone. The CDR3 nucleotides are TGCGCCAGCAGTGAGTCGCGGTTGGTAGCCACCGGGGAGCTGTTTTTT. Its translation is CASSESRLVATGELFF. The chain joins TRBV10-1 to TRBJ2-2; the D is unclear. V lost 0 bases, J lost 4 bases, and 12 bases lay in between. The CDR3 sequence is 16 residues long. From germline, CDR1 is WNHNN and CDR2 SYGVQD (reference sequence).

The CDR3 protein is CSVEEAGGNGYTF. The CDR3 nucleotides are TGCAGCGTTGAAGAGGCAGGGGGGAATGGCTACACCTTC. The chain couples TRBV29-1 to TRBJ1-2, with 7 bases aligning to TRBD1. V dropped 0 bases and J dropped 6; count of bases not matched to a gene: 4. The CDR3 spans 13 residues. Germline V CDR1 and CDR2: SQVTM, ANQGSEA.